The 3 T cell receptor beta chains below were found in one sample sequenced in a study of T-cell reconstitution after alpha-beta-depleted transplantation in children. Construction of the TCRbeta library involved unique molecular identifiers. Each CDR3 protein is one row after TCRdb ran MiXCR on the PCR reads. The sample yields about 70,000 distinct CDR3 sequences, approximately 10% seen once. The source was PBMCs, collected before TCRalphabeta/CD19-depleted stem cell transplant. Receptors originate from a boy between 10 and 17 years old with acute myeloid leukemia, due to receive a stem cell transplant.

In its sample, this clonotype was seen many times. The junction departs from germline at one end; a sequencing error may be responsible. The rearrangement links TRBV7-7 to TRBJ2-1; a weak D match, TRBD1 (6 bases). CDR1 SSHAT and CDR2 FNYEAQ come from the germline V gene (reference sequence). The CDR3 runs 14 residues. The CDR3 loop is CASRGAARYNEQFF. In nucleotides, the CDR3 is TGTGCTAGCAGGGGTGCCGCTCGGTACAATGAGCAGTTCTTC.

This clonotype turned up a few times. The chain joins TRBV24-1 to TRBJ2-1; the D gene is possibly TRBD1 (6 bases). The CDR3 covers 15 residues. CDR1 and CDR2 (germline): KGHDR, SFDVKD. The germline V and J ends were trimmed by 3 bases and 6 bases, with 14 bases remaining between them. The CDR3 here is CATSDPPGHPNEQFF. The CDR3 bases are TGTGCCACCAGTGATCCCCCGGGACACCCCAATGAGCAGTTCTTC.

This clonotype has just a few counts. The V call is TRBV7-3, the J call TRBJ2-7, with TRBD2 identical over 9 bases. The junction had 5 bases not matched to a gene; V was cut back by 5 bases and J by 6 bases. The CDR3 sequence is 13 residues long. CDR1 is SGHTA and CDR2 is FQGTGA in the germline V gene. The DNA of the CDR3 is TGTGCCAGCAGCCAGGGACTAGCCTCCGAGCAGTACTTC. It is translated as CASSQGLASEQYF.